The source of this T cell receptor beta chain is a study of T cell responses to AZD1222 COVID-19 vaccine. The wider study: Analyses pooled second doses at about 4 or about 12 weeks. Study-wide results and limits: It should be noted that donors were predominantly white British and more often female, and clonal diversity was possibly underestimated.

Sequencing used immunoSEQ multiplex PCR; TCRdb keeps in-frame clones, though not all of them. Of some 190,000 clones in the sample, 70% to 90% were seen once. To note about this clone: Antigen: not known.

The CDR3 has 15 amino acids. Trimming removed 8 bases from V and 0 bases from J, with 17 bases in between. The germline CDR1 and CDR2 sequences are LNHDA and SQIVND (reference sequence). The receptor's source is an adult in good health. The chain has TRBV19 and TRBJ2-7; D perhaps matches TRBD1 (6 bases). This material consisted of peripheral blood, taken on day 0 of AZD1222 vaccination. The CDR3, as DNA: TGTGCCAGTTCCCTCTCGACAGGCAGCTCCTACGAGCAGTACTTC. Amino acid sequence: CASSLSTGSSYEQYF. The full variable domain, with the rest looked up from reference TRBV19 and TRBJ2-7, is DGGITQSPKYLFRKEGQNVTLSCEQNLNHDAMYWYRQDPGQGLRLIYYSQIVNDFQKGDIAEGYSVSREKKESFPLTVTSAQKNPTAFYLCASSLSTGSSYEQYFGPGTRLTVT.